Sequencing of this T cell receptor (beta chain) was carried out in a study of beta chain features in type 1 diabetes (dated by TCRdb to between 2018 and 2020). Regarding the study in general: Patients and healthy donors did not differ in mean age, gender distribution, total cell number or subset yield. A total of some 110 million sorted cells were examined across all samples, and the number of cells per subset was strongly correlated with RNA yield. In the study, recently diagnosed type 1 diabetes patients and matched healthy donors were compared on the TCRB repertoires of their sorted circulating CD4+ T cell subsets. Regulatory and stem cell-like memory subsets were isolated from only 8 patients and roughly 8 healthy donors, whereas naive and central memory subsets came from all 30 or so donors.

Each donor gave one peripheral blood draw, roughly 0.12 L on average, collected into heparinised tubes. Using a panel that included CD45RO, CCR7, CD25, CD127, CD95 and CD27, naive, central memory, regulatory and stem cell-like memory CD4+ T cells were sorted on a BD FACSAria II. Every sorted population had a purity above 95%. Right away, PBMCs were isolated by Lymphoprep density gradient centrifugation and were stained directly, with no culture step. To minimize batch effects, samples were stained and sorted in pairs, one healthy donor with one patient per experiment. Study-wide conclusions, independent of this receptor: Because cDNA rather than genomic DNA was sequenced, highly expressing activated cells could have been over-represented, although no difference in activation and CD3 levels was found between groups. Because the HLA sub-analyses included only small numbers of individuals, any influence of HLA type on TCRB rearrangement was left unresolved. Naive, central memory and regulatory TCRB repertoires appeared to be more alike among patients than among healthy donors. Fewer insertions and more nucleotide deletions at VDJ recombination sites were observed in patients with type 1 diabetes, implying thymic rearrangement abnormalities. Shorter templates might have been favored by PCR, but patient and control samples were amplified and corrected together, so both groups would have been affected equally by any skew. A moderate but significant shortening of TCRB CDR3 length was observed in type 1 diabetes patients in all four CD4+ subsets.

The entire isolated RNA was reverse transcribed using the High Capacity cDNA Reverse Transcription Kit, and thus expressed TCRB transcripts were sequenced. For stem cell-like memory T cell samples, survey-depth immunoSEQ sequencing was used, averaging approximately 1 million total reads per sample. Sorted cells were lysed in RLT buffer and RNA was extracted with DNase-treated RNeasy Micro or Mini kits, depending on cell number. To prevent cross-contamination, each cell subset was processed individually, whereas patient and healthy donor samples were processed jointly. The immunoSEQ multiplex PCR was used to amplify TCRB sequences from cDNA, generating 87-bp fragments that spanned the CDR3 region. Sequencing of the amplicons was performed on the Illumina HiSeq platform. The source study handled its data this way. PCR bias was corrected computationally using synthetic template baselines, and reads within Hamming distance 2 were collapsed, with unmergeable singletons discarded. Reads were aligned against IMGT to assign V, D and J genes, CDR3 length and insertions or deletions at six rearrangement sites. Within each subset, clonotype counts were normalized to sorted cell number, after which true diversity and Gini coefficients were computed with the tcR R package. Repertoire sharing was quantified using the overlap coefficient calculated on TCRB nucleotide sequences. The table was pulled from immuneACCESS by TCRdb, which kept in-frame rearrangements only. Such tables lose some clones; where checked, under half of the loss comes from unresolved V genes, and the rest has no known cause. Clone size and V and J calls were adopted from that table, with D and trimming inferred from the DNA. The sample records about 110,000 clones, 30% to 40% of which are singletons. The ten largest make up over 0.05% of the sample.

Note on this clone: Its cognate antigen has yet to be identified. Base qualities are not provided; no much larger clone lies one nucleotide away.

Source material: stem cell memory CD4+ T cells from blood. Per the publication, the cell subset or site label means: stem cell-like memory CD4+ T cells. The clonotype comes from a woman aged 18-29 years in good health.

The CDR3 reads as follows: CASSSFLLAGAYEQYF. The DNA sequence follows: TGCGCCAGCAGCTCTTTCCTACTAGCGGGAGCCTACGAGCAGTACTTC. The chain joins TRBV5-1 to TRBJ2-7, with 11 bases in between that match TRBD2. Inclusive of the bounding cysteine and phenylalanine, the CDR3 is 16 residues long. Only the CDR3 part of the read is kept: 48 bases, read in frame from the first base. Here V drops 3 bases and J drops 2 bases, and the junction holds 7 bases not matched to any gene. For CDR1 and CDR2, the germline V gene lists SGHRS and YFSETQ.